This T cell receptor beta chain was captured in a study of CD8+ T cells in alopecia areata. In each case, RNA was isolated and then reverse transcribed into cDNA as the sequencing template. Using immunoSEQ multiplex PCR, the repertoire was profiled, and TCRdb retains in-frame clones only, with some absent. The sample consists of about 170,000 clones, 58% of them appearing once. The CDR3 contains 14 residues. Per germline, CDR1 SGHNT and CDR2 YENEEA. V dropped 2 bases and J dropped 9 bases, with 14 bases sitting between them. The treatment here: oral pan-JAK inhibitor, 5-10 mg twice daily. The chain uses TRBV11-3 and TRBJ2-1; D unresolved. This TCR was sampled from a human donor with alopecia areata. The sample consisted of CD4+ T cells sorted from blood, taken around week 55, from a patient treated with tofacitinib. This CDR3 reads CASSLNAGYSEQFF. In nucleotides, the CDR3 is TGTGCCAGCAGCTTAAATGCTGGCTATTCTGAGCAGTTCTTC.